The clone carrying this T cell receptor beta chain came up many times. The V gene's germline CDR1 is DFQATT and CDR2 SNEGSKA (reference sequence). CDR3 size: 17 residues. After removal of 6 bases from V and 2 bases from J, the junction contained 13 bases not matched to a gene. The sample comes from a study of post-analysis software for immune sequencing data. The TCR beta cDNA libraries carried unique molecular identifiers. TCRdb redid the calling of the PCR reads with MiXCR, one entry per CDR3 protein. The table has under 200,000 distinct CDR3 sequences, around 36% seen once; the top ten hold 28%. The sequence was collected from a girl aged 10 to 17 with multiple sclerosis. The sample was blood, taken after autologous hematopoietic stem cell transplantation. The chain links TRBV20-1 to TRBJ2-3; TRBD2 matches 11 bases. The CDR3 DNA sequence: TGCAGTGCCAGCGACTTGGTACTAGCGGGAGCCACAGATACGCAGTATTTT. It yields the protein CSASDLVLAGATDTQYF.